These 19 T cell receptor beta chains came from one sample sequenced in a study of neoadjuvant anti-PD-1 for oral cavity cancer. Sample time point: after neoadjuvant nivolumab, at surgical resection. Sequencing used immunoSEQ multiplex PCR; TCRdb keeps in-frame clones, though not all of them. The sample has 35,000 to 40,000 clones; around 38% are singletons. Sample: tumor tissue, taken after nivolumab (anti-PD-1) treatment. These receptors all come from a person aged 35-79 years with oral cavity squamous cell carcinoma.

The V and J genes are TRBV7-9 and TRBJ2-7, with 8 nucleotides matching TRBD1. CDR1 SEHNR and CDR2 FQNEAQ come from the germline V gene (reference sequence). V was pared by 4 bases and J by 4 bases, with 12 bases of the junction left unmatched. CDR3 length equals 16 residues. This CDR3 reads CASSSATPGTGYEQYF. The DNA for the CDR3 is TGTGCCAGCAGCTCGGCCACCCCCGGGACAGGTTACGAGCAGTACTTC.

The rearrangement joins TRBV4-2 to TRBJ2-7, with D possibly TRBD2 on 6 matching bases. CDR1 and CDR2 from the germline V gene are LGHNA and YNFKEQ. The CDR3 totals 12 residues. Between the trimmed V and J ends, which lost 5 bases and 4 bases, there was a span of 9 bases. The DNA for the CDR3 is TGTGCCAGCAGCTTACGGGGGTACGAGCAGTACTTC. Encoded protein: CASSLRGYEQYF.

The chain links TRBV7-9 to TRBJ1-2, with D hard to call. CDR3 size: 15 residues. The germline V gene encodes CDR1 SEHNR and CDR2 FQNEAQ (reference sequence). The V and J ends lost 1 base and 1 base respectively, with 10 bases between them. CDR3 DNA sequence: TGTGCCAGCAGCTTAGACGGAGGCAATAACTATGGCTACACCTTC. It codes for CASSLDGGNNYGYTF.

In this sample, this clone turned up many times. The rearrangement joins TRBV15 to TRBJ2-7; D gene ambiguous. Trimming took off 1 base at V and 1 base at J, with 5 bases between the two ends. Per the germline V gene, CDR1 is LNHNV and CDR2 is YYDKDF (reference sequence). This CDR3 comprises 13 residues. The DNA of the CDR3 is TGTGCCACCAGCAGAGTTGCGTCCTACGAGCAGTACTTC. It is translated as CATSRVASYEQYF.

The chain employs TRBV27 and TRBJ1-2, with 8 bases matching TRBD1. The germline gives CDR1 MNHEY, CDR2 SMNVEV (reference sequence). Germline trimming cut 5 bases from V and 3 bases from J; bases unmatched to any gene: 8. CDR3 size: 15 residues. CDR3 region: CASSPGTGPHYGYTF. The CDR3 region has the DNA TGTGCCAGCAGTCCAGGGACAGGACCCCACTATGGCTACACCTTC.

This chain joins TRBV5-4 and TRBJ1-1; 7 nucleotides line up with TRBD1. The length of the CDR3 is 15 residues. Germline trimming cut 3 bases from V and 0 bases from J; bases unmatched to any gene: 5. Germline-derived CDR1 and CDR2 are SGHNT and YYREEE (reference sequence). The CDR3 loop is CASSSYRGMNTEAFF. In DNA form, the CDR3 reads TGTGCCAGCAGCTCTTACAGGGGAATGAACACTGAAGCTTTCTTT. The full variable domain, its missing parts supplied by reference TRBV5-4 and TRBJ1-1, is ETGVTQSPTHLIKTRGQQVTLRCSSQSGHNTVSWYQQALGQGPQFIFQYYREEENGRGNFPPRFSGLQFPNYSSELNVNALELDDSALYLCASSSYRGMNTEAFFGQGTRLTVV.

The table lists this clone with a few counts. The rearrangement joins TRBV9 to TRBJ1-2; weak D call: TRBD1 (5 bases). V gave up 0 bases and J gave up 8 bases, with 11 bases separating them. The CDR3 sequence is 13 residues long. The germline gives CDR1 SGDLS, CDR2 YYNGEE. The CDR3 loop is CASSVVDSWGYTF. CDR3 in DNA: TGTGCCAGCAGCGTAGTCGACAGCTGGGGCTACACCTTC.

The chain recombines TRBV13 with TRBJ2-1; D is unresolved. Germline values: CDR1 PRHDT, CDR2 FYEKMQ (reference sequence). The V gene lost 6 bases and the J gene lost 0 bases, with 9 bases spanning the gap. CDR3 length: 14 residues. CDR3: CASRSRSSYNEQFF. CDR3 bases: TGTGCCAGCAGATCTAGAAGCTCCTACAATGAGCAGTTCTTC. The entire variable domain, with the rest obtained from reference TRBV13 and TRBJ2-1, is as follows: AAGVIQSPRHLIKEKRETATLKCYPIPRHDTVYWYQQGPGQDPQFLISFYEKMQSDKGSIPDRFSAQQFSDYHSELNMSSLELGDSALYFCASRSRSSYNEQFFGPGTRLTVL.

This clone was observed many times. The CDR3 protein is CACPGGGVRHEQFF. In DNA, the CDR3 is TGTGCCTGTCCCGGGGGGGGCGTCCGGCATGAGCAGTTCTTC. The J gene is TRBJ2-1, the V gene TRBV7-6, with 8 bases matching TRBD2. V shed 11 bases, J shed 8 bases, and the junction held 14 bases outside the gene matches. CDR1 and CDR2 (germline): SGHVS, FNYEAQ. The CDR3 has 14 residues.

There are many counts of this clone. This chain joins TRBV5-4 and TRBJ1-2; TRBD1 matches at 7 bases. Germline trimming cut 4 bases from V and 7 bases from J; bases unmatched to any gene: 19. This CDR3 has 17 residues. Germline V gene lookup returns CDR1 SGHNT and CDR2 YYREEE (reference sequence). In nucleotides, the CDR3 is TGTGCCAGCAGCCCCACCTGGTTGGAGGGGGCGGGGTTTGGCTACACCTTC. It specifies CASSPTWLEGAGFGYTF.

This clone appeared many times. The chain combines TRBV10-3 with TRBJ2-1; 11 nucleotides line up with TRBD1. The trim removed 10 bases at V and 1 base at J, leaving 12 bases unmatched. This CDR3 has 17 amino acids. Per germline, CDR1 ENHRY and CDR2 SYGVKD. CDR3 in DNA: TGTGCCAGCGGACAGGGGGCTCGGGGAGGGTCCTACAATGAGCAGTTCTTC. Residues: CASGQGARGGSYNEQFF.

V usage is TRBV7-9 and J usage is TRBJ2-3; tentatively, D is TRBD1 or TRBD2 (6 bases each). CDR1 SEHNR and CDR2 FQNEAQ come from the germline V gene (reference sequence). V lost 6 bases to trimming and J lost 0 bases, with 13 bases between them. The CDR3 covers 15 residues. Here the CDR3 DNA reads TGTGCCAGCAGATGGGGGGCGGATAGCACAGATACGCAGTATTTT. Translation gives CASRWGADSTDTQYF.

The chain joins TRBV27 to TRBJ2-7, with D possibly matching TRBD2 (7 bases). Trimming left V 5 bases short and J 2 bases short, with 16 bases between. CDR3 size: 15 residues. CDR1 MNHEY and CDR2 SMNVEV come from the germline V gene (reference sequence). CDR3 protein: CASSPSGGAPYEQYF. The DNA of the CDR3 is TGTGCCAGCAGTCCCTCGGGGGGCGCCCCCTACGAGCAGTACTTC.

This clone was counted between two and nine times. The chain employs TRBV14 and TRBJ2-7, with D perhaps given as TRBD1 or TRBD2 (5 bases each). This CDR3 region has 13 residues. With 4 bases removed from V and 0 bases from J, the gap between germline ends came to 7 bases. CDR1 is SGHDN, CDR2 FVKESK, per germline. The CDR3 sequence is CASSRDGSYEQYF. The DNA of the CDR3 is TGTGCCAGCAGCCGGGACGGCTCCTACGAGCAGTACTTC.

V usage is TRBV5-4 and J usage is TRBJ2-7; tentative D call: TRBD1 (6 bases). The germline V gene encodes CDR1 SGHNT and CDR2 YYREEE (reference sequence). This CDR3 comprises 14 residues. V lost 3 bases and J lost 2, with 12 bases in between. CDR3 region: CASSSGQRTYEQYF. The CDR3 DNA sequence: TGTGCCAGCAGCTCCGGACAGAGGACCTACGAGCAGTACTTC.

The chain has TRBV30 and TRBJ1-4, with D perhaps matching TRBD1 (6 bases). V was cut by 4 bases and J by 2 bases, with 14 bases left in between. Germline V gives CDR1 GTSNPN, CDR2 SVGIG (reference sequence). This CDR3 region has 15 residues. For the CDR3, the DNA is TGTGCCTGGAACCAACAGGGACTTACTAATGAAAAACTGTTTTTT. This sequence encodes CAWNQQGLTNEKLFF.

This clone came up many times. The V and J genes are TRBV19 and TRBJ2-7; 13 positions agree with TRBD2. With V trimmed by 3 bases and J by 2 bases, 13 bases remained unmatched. From germline, CDR1 is LNHDA and CDR2 SQIVND (reference sequence). This CDR3 contains 19 residues. The CDR3 loop is CASSIEGTSGDRPTYEQYF. CDR3 DNA sequence: TGTGCCAGTAGTATCGAGGGGACTAGCGGGGACCGCCCAACCTACGAGCAGTACTTC.

V gene TRBV2 combines with J gene TRBJ1-2; weak D call: TRBD1 (5 bases). Germline lookup yields CDR1 SNHLY and CDR2 FYNNEI. The CDR3 runs to 12 residues. V dropped 4 bases and J dropped 13 bases, with 16 bases sitting between them. The CDR3 loop reads CASSASDGGSTF. As DNA, the CDR3 is TGTGCCAGCAGTGCATCCGACGGGGGGTCCACCTTC.

The V gene is TRBV4-1, the J gene TRBJ1-4; 9 nucleotides line up with TRBD1. The V gene end was trimmed by 4 bases and the J gene end by 4 bases; junction bases not matched to a gene: 7. CDR3 length: 16 residues. Germline V gene data show CDR1 as MGHRA and CDR2 as YSYEKL. The CDR3, as DNA: TGCGCCAGCAGCCCCCGGGACAGGGCTTATAATGAAAAACTGTTTTTT. This encodes CASSPRDRAYNEKLFF.